This T cell receptor (beta chain) derives from a study of identical twins. General study points: Zero-insertion analyses could be partly confounded by invariant MAIT and iNKT cells.

With respect to this clonotype: The antigen remains unidentified.

TCRdb re-called the 5' RACE reads with MiXCR, one entry per CDR3 protein. This sample has some 660,000 distinct CDR3 sequences; over 8.5% occur once, and the top ten carry approximately 0.96%. Another study also made use of these data, one on yellow fever vaccine responses in identical twins.

Sequenced input: PBMCs. The sequence derives from a woman between 18 and 30 years old in good health.

The CDR3 loop reads CATLSGGGTDTQYF. CDR3 DNA sequence: TGTGCCACCCTGTCCGGGGGAGGCACAGATACGCAGTATTTT. V and J are TRBV7-8 and TRBJ2-3; D might be TRBD2 (6 bases). There are 14 residues in the CDR3. Per germline, CDR1 SGHVS and CDR2 FQNEAQ. Deletions cut 10 bases from V and 1 base from J, with 15 bases between.